Following are 14 T cell receptor beta chains from one sample sequenced in a study of blood T cell repertoires in COVID-19. Profiling relied on immunoSEQ multiplex PCR, and the TCRdb table lists in-frame clones only, not all of them. The data show about 180,000 clones, approximately 85% seen once. The material sequenced was PBMCs or T cells enriched from blood (not recorded which). The receptors were sampled from a man aged 40-55 years who had recovered from COVID-19.

In its sample, this clone ranks as medium-sized. J is TRBJ2-5 and V is TRBV5-1, with D perhaps TRBD2 (5 bases). CDR1 is SGHRS, CDR2 YFSETQ, per germline. The CDR3 is 16 amino acids. V gave up 0 bases and J gave up 1 base, with 13 bases separating them. The CDR3: CASSLVKASGQETQYF. The DNA of the CDR3 is TGCGCCAGCAGCTTGGTAAAGGCCAGCGGCCAAGAGACCCAGTACTTC. Drawing the rest from reference TRBV5-1 and TRBJ2-5, the complete variable domain is KAGVTQTPRYLIKTRGQQVTLSCSPISGHRSVSWYQQTPGQGLQFLFEYFSETQRNKGNFPGRFSGRQFSNSRSEMNVSTLELGDSALYLCASSLVKASGQETQYFGPGTRLLVL.

The chain uses TRBV11-2 and TRBJ1-2; 11 positions agree with TRBD1. This CDR3 spans 15 amino acids. Per the germline V gene, CDR1 is SGHAT and CDR2 is FQNNGV. V lost 4 bases, J lost 4 bases, and 5 bases stayed unmatched. CDR3 in DNA: TGTGCCAGCAGCTACCCGGGACAGGGGGTCTATGGCTACACCTTC. Amino acids: CASSYPGQGVYGYTF. Based on the CDR3 plus reference TRBV11-2 and TRBJ1-2, the full variable domain is EAGVAQSPRYKIIEKRQSVAFWCNPISGHATLYWYQQILGQGPKLLIQFQNNGVVDDSQLPKDRFSAERLKGVDSTLKIQPAKLEDSAVYLCASSYPGQGVYGYTFGSGTRLTVV.

V is TRBV6-5 and J is TRBJ2-1; TRBD2 aligns across 8 bases. Per the germline V gene, CDR1 is MNHEY and CDR2 is SVGAGI. Trimming took 7 bases from V and 6 from J; bases not matched to a gene: 5. This CDR3 spans 13 amino acids. The CDR3 DNA follows: TGTGCCAGCATGGGGACTAGTGGCAATGAGCAGTTCTTC. This translates into CASMGTSGNEQFF.

The V and J genes are TRBV19 and TRBJ2-3, with a weak D call TRBD1 (6 bases). The CDR3 length is 13 residues. CDR1 is LNHDA and CDR2 is SQIVND in the germline V gene (reference sequence). Trimming cost V 5 bases and J 3 bases, with 9 bases left between them. CDR3 loop: CASSFGQTDTQYF. CDR3 DNA: TGTGCCAGTAGTTTTGGACAGACAGATACGCAGTATTTT.

CDR3 DNA: TGTGCCAGCTCGCTATCGGACAGTCGAAGCACTGAAGCTTTCTTT. Translation: CASSLSDSRSTEAFF. The chain couples TRBV18 to TRBJ1-1; the D gene is possibly TRBD1 (6 bases). V gave up 6 bases and J gave up 4 bases, with 18 bases separating them. CDR3 length: 15 amino acids. From germline, CDR1 is KGHSH and CDR2 LQKENI.

The genes are TRBV7-3 and TRBJ2-1; 9 nucleotides match TRBD2. Trimming removed 5 bases from V and 5 bases from J; junction bases left unmatched: 7. CDR1 is SGHTA and CDR2 is FQGTGA in the germline V gene. This CDR3 region has 15 residues. The chain's CDR3 is CASSLSGRGNNEQFF. CDR3 nucleotides: TGTGCCAGCAGCCTTAGCGGGAGAGGGAACAATGAGCAGTTCTTC.

This clone was detected only once. J is TRBJ2-1 and V is TRBV5-1; 15 nucleotides line up with TRBD2. CDR1 and CDR2 from the germline V gene are SGHRS and YFSETQ. J lost 9 bases, V lost 4 bases, and 5 bases had no gene match. The CDR3 totals 15 residues. The DNA of the CDR3 is TGCGCCAGCAGCCCGGAGGGACTAGCGGGAGGTGAGCAGTTCTTC. Protein product: CASSPEGLAGGEQFF.

This sequence joins TRBV5-6 and TRBJ1-4, with 8 bases that match TRBD1. This CDR3 contains 16 residues. CDR1 and CDR2 (germline): SGHDT, YYEEEE. V lost 0 bases to trimming and J lost 6 bases; unmatched junction nucleotides: 7. In DNA, the CDR3 is TGTGCCAGCAGCTTGGGTTGGGGGACAGGCGATGAAAAACTGTTTTTT. Residues: CASSLGWGTGDEKLFF.

The chain has TRBV7-6 and TRBJ2-2; D is uncertain. The CDR3 covers 16 residues. V was shortened by 1 base and J by 0 bases, with 9 bases between the two germline ends. Germline-derived CDR1 and CDR2 are SGHVS and FNYEAQ. CDR3 protein: CASSLDSSANTGELFF. The CDR3 nucleotides read TGTGCCAGCAGCTTAGATTCCAGCGCGAACACCGGGGAGCTGTTTTTT.

The chain links TRBV28 to TRBJ1-1; weak D call: TRBD1 (5 bases). The V and J ends lost 3 bases and 7 bases respectively, with 15 bases between them. CDR3 length: 14 amino acids. Germline V gives CDR1 MDHEN, CDR2 SYDVKM. The CDR3 loop reads CASSFQGRGGEAFF. DNA for the CDR3: TGTGCCAGCAGTTTCCAGGGTCGGGGAGGTGAAGCTTTCTTT.

The chain carries TRBV3-1 (or the pseudogene TRBV3-2) and TRBJ2-2, with 8 bases lining up with TRBD1. V lost 4 bases and J lost 1; bases outside the gene matches: 11. The CDR3 has 18 amino acids. The germline gives CDR1 LGHDT, CDR2 YNNKEL (reference sequence). CDR3 nucleotides: TGTGCCAGCAGCCCCCCAGTTCCTGGACAGGGGAACACCGGGGAGCTGTTTTTT. It translates to CASSPPVPGQGNTGELFF.

For the CDR3, the DNA is TGTGCCAGCAGCCAACCGCAGACAACTAATGAAAAACTGTTTTTT. It codes for CASSQPQTTNEKLFF. The chain employs TRBV3-1 (or the pseudogene TRBV3-2) and TRBJ1-4; D is ambiguous. Trimming took 2 bases from V and 0 from J, leaving 7 bases between them. Germline lookup yields CDR1 LGHDT and CDR2 YNNKEL (reference sequence). The CDR3 runs 15 residues.

The chain links TRBV2 to TRBJ1-6; possible D gene TRBD1, 6 bases. In germline, CDR1 is SNHLY, CDR2 FYNNEI. Between the trimmed V and J ends, which lost 2 bases and 7 bases, there was a span of 15 bases. CDR3 length equals 16 residues. CDR3 region: CASSETGTVQNSPLHF. DNA for the CDR3: TGTGCCAGCAGTGAAACAGGGACGGTCCAAAATTCACCCCTCCACTTT. The complete variable domain, with remaining parts taken from reference TRBV2 and TRBJ1-6, reads EPEVTQTPSHQVTQMGQEVILRCVPISNHLYFYWYRQILGQKVEFLVSFYNNEISEKSEIFDDQFSVERPDGSNFTLKIRSTKLEDSAMYFCASSETGTVQNSPLHFGNGTRLTVT.

In DNA form, the CDR3 reads TGTGCCAGCAGTTTACGACCCCGACAGGAACCGAACACCGGGGAGCTGTTTTTT. Translating gives CASSLRPRQEPNTGELFF. The chain recombines TRBV27 with TRBJ2-2; D may be TRBD1 (6 bases). This CDR3 comprises 18 residues. Trimming stripped 2 bases from V and 0 bases from J, with 16 bases between. The germline V gene encodes CDR1 MNHEY and CDR2 SMNVEV (reference sequence).